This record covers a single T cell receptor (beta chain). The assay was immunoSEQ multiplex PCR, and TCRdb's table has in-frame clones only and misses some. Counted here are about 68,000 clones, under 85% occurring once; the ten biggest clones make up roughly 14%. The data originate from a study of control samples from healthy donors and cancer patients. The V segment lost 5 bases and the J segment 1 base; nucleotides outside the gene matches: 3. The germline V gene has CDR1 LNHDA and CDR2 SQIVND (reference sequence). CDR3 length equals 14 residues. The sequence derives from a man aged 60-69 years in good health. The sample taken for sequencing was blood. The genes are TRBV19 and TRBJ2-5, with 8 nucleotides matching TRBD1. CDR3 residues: CASSSDRGQETQYF. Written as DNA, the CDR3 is TGTGCCAGTAGTTCCGACAGGGGCCAAGAGACCCAGTACTTC.